This TCR beta chain was captured by sequencing in a study of shared clonotypes between healthy human individuals. Across the study: A couple of women and a few men aged 18 to 49 served as donors. Regarding the study as a whole: Non-shared clonotypes showed lower generation probabilities than clonotypes common to all four donors.

The study separated CD4+ cells into CD45RA+ naive and CD45RA-negative memory subsets. Concerning this clone: Its antigen is still unknown.

Per the study methods: There were no quality scores in the junction-only immunoSEQ sequences, so filtering differed. TCRdb's table, derived via immunoSEQ multiplex PCR, lists solely in-frame clones and lacks some. V, J and clone size were drawn from that table, and D and trimming were deduced from the DNA. The sample lists a few million clones, around 94% occurring once. Trimming cost V 1 base and J 3 bases, with 19 bases left between them. The length of the CDR3 is 17 residues. Looked up from germline, CDR1 is LNHDA and CDR2 is SQIVND (reference sequence). Sequencing used naive CD4+ T cells sorted from blood. Regarding subset: CD45RA+ positively selected. The J gene is TRBJ2-7, the V gene TRBV19; maybe TRBD1 (6 bases). This TCR came from a man between 18 and 29 years old in good health. The CDR3 here is CASSIAYVVGANYEQYF. The CDR3 nucleotides read TGTGCCAGTAGTATAGCTTACGTGGTGGGGGCTAACTACGAGCAGTACTTC.